Reported below is one TCR beta chain. The data are from a study of blood T cell repertoires in COVID-19. At the level of the study: T cells, B-cell-depleted T cells, or PBMCs provided the cDNA or gDNA that served as material.

Using immunoSEQ multiplex PCR, the repertoire was profiled, and TCRdb retains in-frame clones only, with some absent. The table includes fewer than 200,000 clones, around 85% detected once. The CDR3 is made up of 16 amino acids. Germline V gene lookup returns CDR1 SGDLS and CDR2 YYNGEE. Trimming removed 2 bases from V and 0 bases from J, with 11 bases in between. This clonotype was obtained from a woman over 75 with acute or convalescent COVID-19. The chain is built from TRBV9 and TRBJ2-2; D gene unclear. The sample comprised peripheral blood. CDR3 region: CASSVTWQSNTGELFF. In nucleotides, the CDR3 is TGTGCCAGCAGCGTGACATGGCAATCGAACACCGGGGAGCTGTTTTTT.